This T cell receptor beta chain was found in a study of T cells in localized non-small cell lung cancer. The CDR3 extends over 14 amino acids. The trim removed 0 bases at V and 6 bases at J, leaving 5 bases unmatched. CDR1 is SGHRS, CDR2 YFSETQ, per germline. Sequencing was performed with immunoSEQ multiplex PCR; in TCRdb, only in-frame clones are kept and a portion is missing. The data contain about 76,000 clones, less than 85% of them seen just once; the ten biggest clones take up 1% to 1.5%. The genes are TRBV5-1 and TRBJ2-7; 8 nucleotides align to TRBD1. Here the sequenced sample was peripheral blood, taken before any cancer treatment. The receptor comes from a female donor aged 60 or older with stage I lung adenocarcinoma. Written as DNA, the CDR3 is TGCGCCAGCAGCTTGGAAGGACAGGGTCGCGAGCAGTACTTC. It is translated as CASSLEGQGREQYF.